One T cell receptor (beta chain) is described in this entry. Antigen: not known. This specimen belongs to a study of OX40 agonist ivuxolimab in advanced cancers. Sampling of blood occurred at baseline, cycle 4 day 1, and cycle 7 day 1. Study observations and caveats: Still undetermined is the antigen specificity of the expanded peripheral T cells. Among the nonresponders, some also had low normalized T-cell clonal expansion.

Germline loops: CDR1 SGDLS, CDR2 YYNGEE. The CDR3 totals 13 residues. V was pared by 0 bases and J by 14 bases, with 12 bases between. Data came from immunoSEQ multiplex PCR; TCRdb stores just in-frame clones and leaves some out. Among about 8,300 clones, 55% to 75% were seen once, and the ten largest hold around 48%. Specimen: CD4+ or CD8+ T cells sorted from blood, collected in a trial of the OX40 agonist ivuxolimab. The receptor comes from an adult with an advanced solid tumor such as melanoma, head and neck, liver or kidney cancer. The chain joins TRBV9 to TRBJ1-6, with D possibly matching TRBD1 (6 bases). The CDR3 DNA is TGTGCCAGCAGCGTAGGGATAGGGGGATCCCTCCACTTT. It translates to CASSVGIGGSLHF.